These 32 T cell receptor beta chains share one sample of origin, sequenced in a study of lymphopenia after photon versus proton radiotherapy. Some clones are missing from TCRdb's copy, which holds only in-frame ones; the method was immunoSEQ multiplex PCR. In the table there are 30,000 to 40,000 clones, over 70% of which are singletons. The sample here was peripheral blood, taken from a patient treated with proton-based radiotherapy. The receptors originated from a woman aged 70 to 79 with pancreatic cancer.

The V call is TRBV7-8, the J call TRBJ1-5; tentatively, D is TRBD1 (5 bases). CDR3 length: 16 residues. CDR1 SGHVS and CDR2 FQNEAQ come from the germline V gene. V was shortened by 1 base and J by 5 bases, with 15 bases between the two germline ends. The DNA of the CDR3 is TGTGCCAGCAGCTTAGGCTCGGGCAGGGACCATCAGCCCCAGCATTTT. Its translation is CASSLGSGRDHQPQHF.

The V call is TRBV2, the J call TRBJ1-2; D is uncertain. This CDR3 has 12 amino acids. The V gene lost 6 bases and the J gene lost 2 bases, with 7 bases spanning the gap. Germline CDR1 SNHLY, CDR2 FYNNEI. DNA of the CDR3: TGTGCCAGCAGGGACGGAAACTATGGCTACACCTTC. It specifies CASRDGNYGYTF.

In this sample, this clone turned up once. This chain links TRBV11-2 with TRBJ2-5; 13 nucleotides match TRBD2. Germline V gene sequence: CDR1 SGHAT, CDR2 FQNNGV. This CDR3 spans 16 amino acids. With V trimmed by 5 bases and J by 1 base, 4 bases remained unmatched. CDR3 sequence reads: CASSKGLAGPQETQYF. The CDR3 DNA is TGTGCCAGCAGCAAGGGACTAGCGGGACCCCAAGAGACCCAGTACTTC.

This clone was counted only a few times. Written as DNA, the CDR3 is TGTGCCAGCAGTTTCCGAAATTCACCCCTCCACTTT. Amino acids: CASSFRNSPLHF. J is TRBJ1-6 and V is TRBV27, with D uncertain. V was clipped by 3 bases and J by 7 bases, with 4 bases between them. CDR3 length: 12 amino acids. The germline V gene has CDR1 MNHEY and CDR2 SMNVEV (reference sequence).

The V call is TRBV5-1, the J call TRBJ2-5; 8 bases map to TRBD1. CDR3 size: 16 residues. V was clipped by 0 bases and J by 4 bases; unmatched bases: 8. Germline V lookup: CDR1 SGHRS, CDR2 YFSETQ. CDR3 sequence: CASSLAKPGGPETQYF. CDR3 bases: TGCGCCAGCAGCTTGGCCAAACCAGGGGGCCCAGAGACCCAGTACTTC.

The chain combines TRBV5-6 with TRBJ1-2, with 9 bases fitting TRBD1. V trimming: 4 bases; J trimming: 6 bases; junction bases outside the gene matches: 13. This CDR3 is 16 amino acids long. Germline V gene sequence: CDR1 SGHDT, CDR2 YYEEEE. CDR3 sequence: CASSREPGQGLHGYTF. For the CDR3, the DNA is TGTGCCAGCAGCAGAGAACCGGGACAGGGTTTGCATGGCTACACCTTC.

This chain connects TRBV10-3 to TRBJ1-2, with D tentatively TRBD1 (5 bases). This CDR3 is built from 14 residues. Trimming stripped 7 bases from V and 4 bases from J, with 16 bases between. CDR1 and CDR2 from the germline V gene are ENHRY and SYGVKD. The CDR3 bases are TGTGCCATCACCGAAGAAAAGGGGATCTATGGCTACACCTTC. Its translation is CAITEEKGIYGYTF.

The chain uses TRBV29-1 and TRBJ2-3; perhaps TRBD2 as D (6 bases). The CDR3 sequence is 15 residues long. With 7 bases removed from V and 2 bases from J, the gap between germline ends came to 19 bases. Germline CDR1 and CDR2: SQVTM and ANQGSEA. CDR3 residues: CSGREAGSSTDTQYF. The CDR3 DNA reads TGCAGCGGGCGGGAAGCGGGCTCATCCACAGATACGCAGTATTTT.

The V gene is TRBV11-1, the J gene TRBJ1-3, with D tentatively TRBD1 (5 bases). The CDR3 runs to 15 residues. Trimming took 6 bases from V and 2 from J, leaving 14 bases between them. The V gene's germline CDR1 is SGHAT and CDR2 FQDESV (reference sequence). Written as DNA, the CDR3 is TGTGCCAGCAGACCCCGGGGGGGGACTGGAAACACCATATATTTT. It translates to CASRPRGGTGNTIYF.

V usage is TRBV9 and J usage is TRBJ1-2; possibly TRBD1 for D (5 bases). V was shortened by 5 bases and J by 3 bases, with 8 bases between the two germline ends. The germline V gene has CDR1 SGDLS and CDR2 YYNGEE. The CDR3 extends over 12 amino acids. CDR3 region: CASRRGDYGYTF. In DNA form, the CDR3 reads TGTGCCAGCAGACGGGGGGACTATGGCTACACCTTC. Full variable domain (rest looked up from reference TRBV9 and TRBJ1-2): DSGVTQTPKHLITATGQRVTLRCSPRSGDLSVYWYQQSLDQGLQFLIQYYNGEERAKGNILERFSAQQFPDLHSELNLSSLELGDSALYFCASRRGDYGYTFGSGTRLTVV.

The J gene is TRBJ2-3, the V gene TRBV7-9, with D maybe TRBD1 (5 bases). Germline CDR1 reads SEHNR; CDR2 reads FQNEAQ (reference sequence). Trimming shortened V by 5 bases and J by 4 bases, and 10 bases separated the two germline ends. The CDR3 is made up of 13 amino acids. In DNA, the CDR3 is TGTGCCAGCAGCCCAAGGGGCCCAGATACGCAGTATTTT. This translates into CASSPRGPDTQYF.

V usage is TRBV18 and J usage is TRBJ1-2; D uncertain. The V end was cut by 5 bases, the J end by 0 bases, with 7 bases between. There are 13 residues in the CDR3. CDR1 and CDR2 (germline): KGHSH, LQKENI. Written as DNA, the CDR3 is TGTGCCAGCTCAGACGACCCTAACTATGGCTACACCTTC. This encodes CASSDDPNYGYTF.

The chain joins TRBV14 to TRBJ1-1; TRBD1 is a possible D gene (5 bases). Looked up from germline, CDR1 is SGHDN and CDR2 is FVKESK. The V end lost 4 bases, the J end lost 8 bases, and 8 bases lay between the germline ends. This CDR3 has 11 residues. CDR3: CASSPGPEAFF. CDR3 nucleotide sequence: TGTGCCAGCAGCCCGGGACCCGAAGCTTTCTTT.

The chain couples TRBV28 to TRBJ2-7; TRBD2 matches 11 bases. The J segment lost 6 bases and the V segment lost 3 bases, leaving 10 bases of the junction unmatched. CDR1 and CDR2 from the germline V gene are MDHEN and SYDVKM. The CDR3 consists of 16 residues. CDR3 in amino acids: CASSFMTSGTATEQYF. CDR3 bases: TGTGCCAGCAGTTTCATGACTAGCGGGACCGCGACCGAGCAGTACTTC.

The chain uses TRBV19 and TRBJ2-7; 8 bases map to TRBD2. Germline V lookup: CDR1 LNHDA, CDR2 SQIVND (reference sequence). The trim removed 7 bases at V and 6 bases at J, leaving 14 bases unmatched. There are 15 residues in the CDR3. CDR3 nucleotide sequence: TGTGCCAGTAACGCGGGGGGCCAGGGAAGGTTCGAGCAGTACTTC. As protein: CASNAGGQGRFEQYF.

This clone came up a few times. The rearrangement joins TRBV9 to TRBJ1-1; D perhaps matches TRBD1 (5 bases). The germline CDR1 and CDR2 sequences are SGDLS and YYNGEE. V was cut by 0 bases and J by 1 base, with 10 bases left in between. The CDR3 totals 15 residues. CDR3 region: CASSVGRGGNTEAFF. CDR3 nucleotide sequence: TGTGCCAGCAGCGTAGGGAGGGGAGGGAACACTGAAGCTTTCTTT.

This chain links TRBV28 with TRBJ2-5; TRBD2 might be the D (6 bases). The CDR3 runs 15 residues. V gave up 6 bases and J gave up 4 bases, with 18 bases separating them. Looked up from germline, CDR1 is MDHEN and CDR2 is SYDVKM. The DNA for the CDR3 is TGTGCCAGCAGAACTAGGCGGGACCCTGCAGAGACCCAGTACTTC. Translation gives CASRTRRDPAETQYF.

The chain carries TRBV29-1 and TRBJ1-3; 9 positions agree with TRBD1. CDR3 length: 14 residues. J was trimmed by 2 bases and V by 4 bases; bases with no gene match: 3. Germline CDR1 and CDR2: SQVTM and ANQGSEA. CDR3 sequence (DNA): TGCAGCGTTGGGACAGGGGTGGCTGGAAACACCATATATTTT. Translation gives CSVGTGVAGNTIYF.

This sequence joins TRBV28 and TRBJ2-1, with D maybe TRBD1 (5 bases). CDR1 and CDR2 from the germline V gene are MDHEN and SYDVKM. V was clipped by 8 bases and J by 1 base, with 9 bases between them. CDR3 length: 13 amino acids. As DNA, the CDR3 is TGTGCCAGCGGACACAGATCCTACAATGAGCAGTTCTTC. Amino acids: CASGHRSYNEQFF.

This clone showed up just a few times. The V call is TRBV7-9, the J call TRBJ2-3, with D tentatively TRBD1 or TRBD2 (7 bases each). Germline CDR1 is SEHNR and CDR2 is FQNEAQ (reference sequence). This CDR3 has 15 residues. Trimming shortened V by 4 bases and J by 2 bases, and 13 bases separated the two germline ends. The CDR3 sequence: CASSSPGGDTDTQYF. The CDR3 coding sequence is TGTGCCAGCAGCTCTCCAGGGGGGGACACAGATACGCAGTATTTT.

This clone occurred once. This sequence joins TRBV6-5 and TRBJ2-7; TRBD1 might be the D (8 bases). CDR1 and CDR2 (germline): MNHEY, SVGAGI. Between the trimmed V and J ends, which lost 4 bases and 1 base, there was a span of 14 bases. CDR3 length: 15 residues. As DNA, the CDR3 is TGTGCCAGCAGTTTTTCACAGGGGGGGTCCTACGAGCAGTACTTC. It encodes CASSFSQGGSYEQYF.

This rearrangement joins TRBV7-6 to TRBJ2-2; 7 bases are shared with TRBD2. CDR1 and CDR2 (germline): SGHVS, FNYEAQ. CDR3 length: 14 amino acids. With 6 bases clipped from V and 6 bases from J, the junction kept 7 bases outside the gene matches. Written as DNA, the CDR3 is TGTGCCAGCAGGCGCGATGGGGGGGCCGGGGAGCTGTTTTTT. Protein sequence: CASRRDGGAGELFF.

The J gene is TRBJ2-7, the V gene TRBV2; 7 bases align to TRBD1. CDR1 and CDR2 (germline): SNHLY, FYNNEI. The CDR3 has 14 residues. The J segment lost 0 bases and the V segment lost 7 bases, leaving 6 bases of the junction unmatched. In nucleotides, the CDR3 is TGTGCCAGCAATACCGGGACAGCCTCCTACGAGCAGTACTTC. It yields the protein CASNTGTASYEQYF.

The rearrangement uses TRBV15 and TRBJ2-1, with 11 bases matching TRBD2. Unmatched junction bases numbered 10, after V lost 0 bases and J lost 3 bases. CDR1 and CDR2 from the germline V gene are LNHNV and YYDKDF (reference sequence). This CDR3 is 19 amino acids long. The CDR3 sequence: CATSRDRTSGLRDYNEQFF. CDR3 sequence (DNA): TGTGCCACCAGCAGAGACCGGACTAGCGGGTTGAGGGACTACAATGAGCAGTTCTTC.

V and J are TRBV13 and TRBJ2-1; weak D call: TRBD2 (6 bases). The CDR3 length is 15 residues. V was shortened by 1 base and J by 3 bases, with 10 bases between the two germline ends. Germline V lookup: CDR1 PRHDT, CDR2 FYEKMQ (reference sequence). The CDR3 is CASSLAGGNYNEQFF. DNA of the CDR3: TGTGCCAGCAGCTTAGCTGGCGGGAACTACAATGAGCAGTTCTTC.

The V gene is TRBV4-3, the J gene TRBJ1-5; D is uncertain. The CDR3 loop spans 15 amino acids. V was clipped by 2 bases and J by 3 bases, with 11 bases between them. The germline V gene encodes CDR1 LGHNA and CDR2 YSLEER. This chain's CDR3 is CASSQQHGSNQPQHF. Here the CDR3 DNA reads TGCGCCAGCAGCCAACAACACGGTTCCAATCAGCCCCAGCATTTT.

This clone was observed a handful of times. The chain is built from TRBV2 and TRBJ2-1; D may be TRBD1 or TRBD2 (6 bases each). Deletions cut 8 bases from V and 7 bases from J, with 18 bases between. CDR3 length: 14 amino acids. From germline, CDR1 is SNHLY and CDR2 FYNNEI. The CDR3 region has the DNA TGTGCCAGCGAGACTGGGGGCGGGACGAATGAGCAGTTCTTC. It codes for CASETGGGTNEQFF.

This rearrangement joins TRBV5-6 to TRBJ1-4, with D perhaps TRBD1 (5 bases). Germline loops: CDR1 SGHDT, CDR2 YYEEEE. V gave up 3 bases and J gave up 0 bases, with 6 bases separating them. CDR3 length equals 14 residues. CDR3 in amino acids: CASSSGATNEKLFF. The CDR3 DNA reads TGTGCCAGCAGCTCGGGGGCAACTAATGAAAAACTGTTTTTT. Full variable domain (outside the CDR3, taken from reference TRBV5-6 and TRBJ1-4): DAGVTQSPTHLIKTRGQQVTLRCSPKSGHDTVSWYQQALGQGPQFIFQYYEEEERQRGNFPDRFSGHQFPNYSSELNVNALLLGDSALYLCASSSGATNEKLFFGSGTQLSVL.

J is TRBJ2-1 and V is TRBV6-7, with no clear D. TRBV6-7 is assigned to the ORF class and has an uncertain function. Between the trimmed V and J ends, which lost 6 bases and 9 bases, there was a span of 18 bases. The CDR3 is 14 amino acids. The CDR3 DNA is TGTGCCAGCAGCGGCCCTCGGATACGCGGTGAGCAGTTCTTC. This encodes CASSGPRIRGEQFF.

This chain links TRBV28 with TRBJ2-1; 9 positions agree with TRBD2. The V and J ends lost 2 bases and 7 bases, in that order; junction bases with no gene match: 6. CDR3 size: 15 residues. Looked up from germline, CDR1 is MDHEN and CDR2 is SYDVKM. CDR3 sequence (DNA): TGTGCCAGCAGTTTAGTAGCGGGAGTTGTTAATGAGCAGTTCTTC. Protein product: CASSLVAGVVNEQFF.

This clone has a single count. The CDR3 here is CSVERGLYEQFF. Here the CDR3 DNA reads TGCAGCGTTGAAAGGGGGCTTTATGAGCAGTTCTTC. The chain uses TRBV29-1 and TRBJ2-1; TRBD1 matches 7 bases. This CDR3 is built from 12 residues. V dropped 2 bases and J dropped 8; count of bases not matched to a gene: 3. Germline V gene sequence: CDR1 SQVTM, CDR2 ANQGSEA.

V and J are TRBV28 and TRBJ1-4; D is undetermined. The CDR3 length is 14 residues. V shed 5 bases and J shed 1 base, with 8 bases lying between them. Looked up from germline, CDR1 is MDHEN and CDR2 is SYDVKM. In nucleotides, the CDR3 is TGTGCCAGCAGTCGGAGGGTAACTAATGAAAAACTGTTTTTT. Its protein is CASSRRVTNEKLFF.